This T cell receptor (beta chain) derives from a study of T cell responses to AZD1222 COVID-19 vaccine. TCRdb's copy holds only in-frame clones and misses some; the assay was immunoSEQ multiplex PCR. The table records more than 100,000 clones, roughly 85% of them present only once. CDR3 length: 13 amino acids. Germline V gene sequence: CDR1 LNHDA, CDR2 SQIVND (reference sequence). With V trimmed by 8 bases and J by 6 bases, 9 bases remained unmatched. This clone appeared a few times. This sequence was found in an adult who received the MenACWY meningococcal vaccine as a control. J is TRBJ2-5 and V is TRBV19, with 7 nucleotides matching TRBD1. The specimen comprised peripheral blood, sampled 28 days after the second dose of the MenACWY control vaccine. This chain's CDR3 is CASAPGQKKTQYF. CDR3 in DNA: TGTGCCAGTGCCCCGGGACAGAAAAAGACCCAGTACTTC. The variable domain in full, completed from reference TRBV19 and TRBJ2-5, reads DGGITQSPKYLFRKEGQNVTLSCEQNLNHDAMYWYRQDPGQGLRLIYYSQIVNDFQKGDIAEGYSVSREKKESFPLTVTSAQKNPTAFYLCASAPGQKKTQYFGPGTRLLVL.